What follows describes a single T cell receptor beta chain. This clone was seen only a few times. Its antigen is unknown. No qualities accompany the bases; no much larger clone lies one base away. TCRbeta CDR3 regions were amplified from genomic DNA using the immunoSEQ Assay, a bias-controlled multiplex PCR. The original methods were these. The number of nucleated cells in each sample was estimated from the amplification of reference gene primers within the assay. To quantify the absolute abundance of each unique TCRbeta CDR3 rearrangement, sequence reads were collapsed and filtered. Productive Simpson clonality was computed per sample as the square root of Simpson's diversity index over productive rearrangements. TCRdb holds this immuneACCESS table with in-frame rearrangements only. Some clones are missing; in checked studies, unresolved V genes explain under half, and the rest has no known cause. D and trimming come from the DNA, and the V and J calls and clone size come from that table. Within this sample are some 48,000 clones, with almost 80% of them counted one time only. The ten largest make up around 5.8% of the sample.

The CDR3 contains 14 residues, cysteine and phenylalanine counted. Just the 42-base CDR3 DNA is kept, in frame starting at base 1. Trimming costs V 5 bases and J 6 bases, and their ends lie 16 bases apart. From a lookup of the germline V gene, CDR1 and CDR2 are SGHTA and FQGNSA. This sample is part of a study of blood T cell repertoires in COVID-19 (dated by TCRdb to about 2020). A note on the overall study: The collaborator samples originated in the United States, Italy and Spain and spanned the acute and convalescent phases of COVID-19. The samples were drawn from the first 160 participants of the ongoing ImmuneRACE study and from more than 1,000 subjects provided by 6 global collaborators. The prospective study material was composed of cDNA or gDNA derived from T cells, B-cell-depleted T cells, or PBMCs. The sample metadata nearly always contained a de-identified subject ID, COVID-19 status, age in years and sex. The dataset comprised deeply sampled blood TCRbeta repertoires from subjects exposed to, actively infected with, or recovered from COVID-19. A freely available public database, intended as a resource for researchers studying the immune response to SARS-CoV-2, is where the repertoires were released. Where HLA class I and class II types were available, the types were taken from metadata supplied by the sample provider, not from assay-based typing. General findings and caveats noted by the study authors: Clinical and demographic metadata were provided uncurated, with the amount varying by source and participant.

Participants in the prospective study were aged about 18 to 95 years, lived in 20 to 30 United States geographic areas, and enrolled through a virtual design. Cohort assignment in the prospective study relied on participant-reported clinical history from a screening survey and a study questionnaire. In the prospective study, whole blood, serum and a nasopharyngeal or oropharyngeal swab were collected from each participant by mobile phlebotomists. Over an approximately 2-month period, participants in the prospective study had the option of providing additional blood draws and questionnaires. Blood samples from the prospective study were shipped frozen or at room temperature prior to DNA extraction.

The source is a woman aged 45-60 years with acute COVID-19. Sequencing used PBMCs or T cells enriched from blood (not recorded which). The chain was built from TRBV7-2 and TRBJ1-1, with the D gene call left open. Here is the DNA: TGTGCCAGCAGCCCACCGGTAGCTAGAGCTGAAGCTTTCTTT. Its translation is CASSPPVARAEAFF. Outside the CDR3, residues come from the reference TRBV7-2 and TRBJ1-1 proteins, so the full variable domain is: GAGVSQSPSNKVTEKGKDVELRCDPISGHTALYWYRQSLGQGLEFLIYFQGNSAPDKSGLPSDRFSAERTGGSVSTLTIQRTQQEDSAVYLCASSPPVARAEAFFGQGTRLTVV.